Shown below are 18 T cell receptor beta chains from a single sample sequenced in a study of blood T cell repertoires in COVID-19. The method was immunoSEQ multiplex PCR; TCRdb's version includes in-frame clones alone and lacks a portion of them. The repertoire holds 120,000 or so clones, with roughly 85% as singletons. The sample was peripheral blood. Receptors were obtained from a woman older than 75 with acute or convalescent COVID-19.

The chain recombines TRBV18 with TRBJ2-1; TRBD2 matches 7 bases. Germline-derived CDR1 and CDR2 are KGHSH and LQKENI. This CDR3 comprises 15 residues. The junction had 7 bases not matched to a gene; V was cut back by 1 base and J by 7 bases. CDR3 nucleotide sequence: TGTGCCAGCTCACCACTCGGGGGGATATTTAATGAGCAGTTCTTC. Translating gives CASSPLGGIFNEQFF.

The V gene is TRBV7-2, the J gene TRBJ2-2; D unclear. This CDR3 is 14 amino acids long. The V end was cut by 3 bases, the J end by 5 bases, with 10 bases between. The germline CDR1 and CDR2 sequences are SGHTA and FQGNSA. The CDR3 sequence: CASSFERSTGELFF. CDR3 bases: TGTGCCAGCAGCTTTGAAAGGAGTACCGGGGAGCTGTTTTTT.

As concerns this clone: Compared with germline, one end of the junction differs, possibly owing to a read error. The chain links TRBV7-3 to TRBJ1-3; 8 bases align to TRBD1. The V gene's germline CDR1 is SGHTA and CDR2 FQGTGA. CDR3 size: 15 residues. The CDR3 nucleotides are TGTGCCAGCAGCCTAACAGGGGGCTCTGGAAACACCATATATTTT. Its protein product is CASSLTGGSGNTIYF.

The chain employs TRBV29-1 and TRBJ1-1; 7 bases fit TRBD1. The CDR3 contains 13 residues. Trimming at V came to 6 bases and at J to 6 bases, leaving 10 bases not matched to a gene. Germline-derived CDR1 and CDR2 are SQVTM and ANQGSEA. The CDR3 DNA follows: TGCAGCGTAACGGGACAGCCGAGAGCTGAAGCTTTCTTT. It codes for CSVTGQPRAEAFF.

This sequence joins TRBV6-5 and TRBJ1-2, with no clear D. CDR1 MNHEY and CDR2 SVGAGI come from the germline V gene. Trimming pared 6 bases from V and 9 bases from J, leaving 17 bases between. The CDR3 extends over 13 amino acids. This CDR3 reads CASRAGVLVSYTF. Written as DNA, the CDR3 is TGTGCCAGCAGAGCCGGAGTTTTAGTCAGCTACACCTTC.

The J gene is TRBJ2-3, the V gene TRBV7-7; 10 nucleotides agree with TRBD2. CDR3 size: 16 residues. V lost 2 bases to trimming and J lost 6 bases; unmatched junction nucleotides: 8. The germline CDR1 and CDR2 sequences are SSHAT and FNYEAQ (reference sequence). DNA for the CDR3: TGTGCCAGCAGCTTAAGTAGCGGGGGGCTCTTGGATACGCAGTATTTT. Translating it yields CASSLSSGGLLDTQYF. The variable domain in full, with the rest retrieved from reference TRBV7-7 and TRBJ2-3, is GAGVSQSPRYKVTKRGQDVTLRCDPISSHATLYWYQQALGQGPEFLTYFNYEAQPDKSGLPSDRFSAERPEGSISTLTIQRTEQRDSAMYRCASSLSSGGLLDTQYFGPGTRLTVL.

The CDR3 here is CASSILREKLFF. DNA for the CDR3: TGTGCCAGCAGTATCTTGAGAGAAAAACTGTTTTTT. The chain uses TRBV2 and TRBJ1-4; D gene ambiguous. The CDR3 sequence is 12 residues long. Per the germline V gene, CDR1 is SNHLY and CDR2 is FYNNEI. V was cut by 5 bases and J by 8 bases, with 9 bases left in between. The variable domain in full, with the rest retrieved from reference TRBV2 and TRBJ1-4, is EPEVTQTPSHQVTQMGQEVILRCVPISNHLYFYWYRQILGQKVEFLVSFYNNEISEKSEIFDDQFSVERPDGSNFTLKIRSTKLEDSAMYFCASSILREKLFFGSGTQLSVL.

The rearrangement links TRBV10-3 to TRBJ1-3, with 9 bases that match TRBD1. With 0 bases clipped from V and 9 bases from J, the junction kept 6 bases outside the gene matches. This CDR3 is built from 15 residues. CDR1 ENHRY and CDR2 SYGVKD come from the germline V gene. The DNA of the CDR3 is TGTGCCATCAGTGAGTCACGGACAGGGGCGTCCACCATATATTTT. Translated, it gives CAISESRTGASTIYF.

V is TRBV21-1 and J is TRBJ1-2; TRBD1, as called in the table, went unchecked against the DNA. TRBV21-1 is classified as a pseudogene. The CDR3 contains 12 residues. The CDR3 DNA reads as TGTGCCAGCAGCAAAGGGCTTGGCGGCTACACCTTC. This sequence encodes CASSKGLGGYTF.

J is TRBJ2-2 and V is TRBV19; 9 bases map to TRBD1. There are 15 residues in the CDR3. J was trimmed by 5 bases and V by 5 bases; bases with no gene match: 6. Looked up from germline, CDR1 is LNHDA and CDR2 is SQIVND (reference sequence). In DNA form, the CDR3 reads TGTGCCAGTAGTGTGGGACAGGGTTGGACCGGGGAGCTGTTTTTT. Its protein product is CASSVGQGWTGELFF.

The chain couples TRBV2 to TRBJ1-5; 8 bases fit TRBD1. V lost 6 bases to trimming and J lost 0 bases; unmatched junction nucleotides: 4. The CDR3 is made up of 15 amino acids. The germline V gene encodes CDR1 SNHLY and CDR2 FYNNEI. The CDR3 DNA reads as TGTGCCAGCAGCCCTGACAGGGGTAGCAATCAGCCCCAGCATTTT. Its translation: CASSPDRGSNQPQHF.

The chain links TRBV9 to TRBJ2-1; 7 bases line up with TRBD2. From germline, CDR1 is SGDLS and CDR2 YYNGEE. V lost 5 bases, J lost 6 bases, and 8 bases stayed unmatched. CDR3 length: 14 amino acids. The CDR3 is CASSAGVDLNEQFF. CDR3 in DNA: TGTGCCAGCAGTGCGGGGGTAGACCTCAATGAGCAGTTCTTC.

The V call is TRBV29-1, the J call TRBJ1-2; D remains unclear. Between the trimmed V and J ends, which lost 3 bases and 2 bases, there was a span of 7 bases. From germline, CDR1 is SQVTM and CDR2 ANQGSEA. This CDR3 has 12 residues. CDR3 in DNA: TGCAGCGTTGATCACAGAAACTATGGCTACACCTTC. Amino acids: CSVDHRNYGYTF.

This chain uses TRBV4-3 with TRBJ1-5, with TRBD1 identical over 7 bases. V lost 6 bases to trimming and J lost 4 bases; unmatched junction nucleotides: 3. The CDR3 spans 13 residues. Germline CDR1 is LGHNA and CDR2 is YSLEER. The CDR3 DNA is TGCGCCAGCAGTCAACAGGGGAATCAGCCCCAGCATTTT. Translating gives CASSQQGNQPQHF.

The chain is built from TRBV7-2 and TRBJ1-1, with unresolved D. CDR3 length equals 13 residues. Trimming pared 3 bases from V and 4 bases from J, leaving 9 bases between. Germline V gene lookup returns CDR1 SGHTA and CDR2 FQGNSA. CDR3 sequence reads: CASSLYGSTEAFF. CDR3 nucleotide sequence: TGTGCCAGCAGCTTGTACGGTAGCACTGAAGCTTTCTTT.

The genes are TRBV5-5 and TRBJ2-3, with D possibly matching TRBD2 (5 bases). The germline V gene encodes CDR1 SGHKS and CDR2 YYEKEE (reference sequence). The length of the CDR3 is 13 residues. V lost 5 bases, J lost 4 bases, and 11 bases lay in between. The DNA for the CDR3 is TGTGCCAGCAGACGTGCGGAGGCAGATACGCAGTATTTT. Translating gives CASRRAEADTQYF.

V is TRBV6-5 and J is TRBJ2-7; TRBD2 is a possible D gene (6 bases). This CDR3 is built from 13 residues. Deletions cut 5 bases from V and 4 bases from J, with 12 bases between. Germline V gives CDR1 MNHEY, CDR2 SVGAGI. The CDR3 region has the DNA TGTGCCAGCAGTAGACTAGGGTTTTACGAGCAGTACTTC. Its translation is CASSRLGFYEQYF.

The chain employs TRBV5-1 and TRBJ1-2, with D hard to call. V was cut by 2 bases and J by 0 bases, with 11 bases left in between. Germline V gene lookup returns CDR1 SGHRS and CDR2 YFSETQ. This CDR3 spans 15 amino acids. The CDR3 is CASSFLWGANYGYTF. The CDR3, as DNA: TGCGCCAGCAGCTTTTTGTGGGGAGCTAACTATGGCTACACCTTC.